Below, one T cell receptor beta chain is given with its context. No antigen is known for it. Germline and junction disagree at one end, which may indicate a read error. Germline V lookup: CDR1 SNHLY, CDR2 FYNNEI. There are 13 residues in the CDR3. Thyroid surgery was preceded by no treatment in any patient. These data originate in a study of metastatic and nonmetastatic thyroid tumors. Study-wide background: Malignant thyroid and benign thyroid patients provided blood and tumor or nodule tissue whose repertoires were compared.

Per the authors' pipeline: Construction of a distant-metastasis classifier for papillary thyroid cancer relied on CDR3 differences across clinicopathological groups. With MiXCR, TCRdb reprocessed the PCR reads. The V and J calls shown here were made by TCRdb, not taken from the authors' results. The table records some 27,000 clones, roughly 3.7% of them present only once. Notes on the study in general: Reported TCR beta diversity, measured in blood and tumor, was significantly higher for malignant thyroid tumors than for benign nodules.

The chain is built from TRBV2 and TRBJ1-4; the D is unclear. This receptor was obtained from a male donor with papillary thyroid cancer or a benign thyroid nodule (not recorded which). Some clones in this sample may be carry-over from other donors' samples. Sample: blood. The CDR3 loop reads CASNWESNGKLFF. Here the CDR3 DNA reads TGTGCCAGCAATTGGGAGTCTAATGGAAAACTGTTTTTT.